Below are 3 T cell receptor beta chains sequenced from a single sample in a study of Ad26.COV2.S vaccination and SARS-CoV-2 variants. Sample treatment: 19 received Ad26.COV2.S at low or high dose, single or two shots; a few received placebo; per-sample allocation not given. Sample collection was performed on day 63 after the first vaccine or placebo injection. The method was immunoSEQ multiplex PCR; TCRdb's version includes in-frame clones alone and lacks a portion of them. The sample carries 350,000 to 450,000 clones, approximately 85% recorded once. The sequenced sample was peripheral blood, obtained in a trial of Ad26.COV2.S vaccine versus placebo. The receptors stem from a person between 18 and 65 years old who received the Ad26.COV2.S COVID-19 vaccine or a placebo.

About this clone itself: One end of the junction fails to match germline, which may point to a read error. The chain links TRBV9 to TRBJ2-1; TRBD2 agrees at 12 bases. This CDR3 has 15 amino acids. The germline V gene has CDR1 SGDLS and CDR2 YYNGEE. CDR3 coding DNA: TGTGCCAGCACCGTACTAGCGGGAGGTTACAATGAGCAGTTCTTC. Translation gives CASTVLAGGYNEQFF.

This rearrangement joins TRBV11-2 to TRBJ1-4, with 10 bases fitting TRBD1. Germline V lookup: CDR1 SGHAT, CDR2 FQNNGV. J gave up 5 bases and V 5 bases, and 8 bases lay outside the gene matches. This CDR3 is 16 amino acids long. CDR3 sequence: CASSLRTGGANEKLFF. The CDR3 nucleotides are TGTGCCAGCAGCCTGCGGACAGGGGGAGCAAATGAAAAACTGTTTTTT.

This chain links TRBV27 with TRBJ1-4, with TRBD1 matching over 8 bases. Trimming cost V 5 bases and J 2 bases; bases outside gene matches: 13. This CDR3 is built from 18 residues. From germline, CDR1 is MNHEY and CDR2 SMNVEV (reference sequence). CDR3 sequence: CASSRDRRALATNEKLFF. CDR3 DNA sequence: TGTGCCAGCAGTCGGGACAGGCGAGCCCTTGCGACTAATGAAAAACTGTTTTTT.